These 16 T cell receptor beta chains were sequenced from one sample in a study of blood T cell repertoires in COVID-19. Only in-frame clones appear in the TCRdb table, and some are missing; sequencing was by immunoSEQ multiplex PCR. Among approximately 68,000 clones listed, around 83% were seen once. The sample comprised peripheral blood. The receptors derive from a woman aged 60-70 years with acute or convalescent COVID-19.

In this sample, this clone turned up a few times. This chain uses TRBV2 with TRBJ1-4, with D unresolved. The germline V gene has CDR1 SNHLY and CDR2 FYNNEI. This CDR3 contains 16 residues. Trimming removed 0 bases at V and 6 bases at J, with 14 bases between. The CDR3: CASSEALRVRDEKLFF. The DNA for the CDR3 is TGTGCCAGCAGTGAAGCGCTTCGGGTGCGGGATGAAAAACTGTTTTTT.

The chain couples TRBV5-5 to TRBJ1-2; 10 bases line up with TRBD1. The length of the CDR3 is 14 residues. The germline CDR1 and CDR2 sequences are SGHKS and YYEKEE (reference sequence). The junction had 8 bases not matched to a gene; V was cut back by 4 bases and J by 8 bases. CDR3 sequence reads: CASSADRGLGGYTF. Here the CDR3 DNA reads TGTGCCAGCAGCGCAGACAGGGGGCTAGGGGGCTACACCTTC.

The V call is TRBV18, the J call TRBJ1-5, with 10 positions matching TRBD1. Trimming took 4 bases from V and 4 from J; bases not matched to a gene: 1. The germline CDR1 and CDR2 sequences are KGHSH and LQKENI. The CDR3 loop spans 14 amino acids. The CDR3 DNA is TGTGCCAGCTCACGGACAGGGGGGAATCAGCCCCAGCATTTT. Translation gives CASSRTGGNQPQHF.

The chain uses TRBV7-2 and TRBJ2-7, with 7 bases fitting TRBD2. From germline, CDR1 is SGHTA and CDR2 FQGNSA. The CDR3 extends over 17 amino acids. The V and J ends lost 4 bases and 5 bases, in that order; junction bases with no gene match: 17. This chain's CDR3 is CASSSLPAGDPRDEQYF. CDR3 nucleotides: TGTGCCAGCAGCTCTTTACCCGCGGGGGACCCGAGGGACGAGCAGTACTTC.

This chain uses TRBV19 with TRBJ1-5; D is possibly TRBD1 (5 bases). This CDR3 spans 16 amino acids. The V end lost 3 bases, the J end lost 3 bases, and 15 bases lay between the germline ends. Germline V gene data show CDR1 as LNHDA and CDR2 as SQIVND (reference sequence). CDR3 amino acids: CASSIWLGPINQPQHF. CDR3 nucleotide sequence: TGTGCCAGTAGTATTTGGCTGGGGCCGATCAATCAGCCCCAGCATTTT.

The chain combines TRBV5-4 with TRBJ2-3; TRBD2 might be the D (6 bases). CDR1 and CDR2 (germline): SGHNT, YYREEE (reference sequence). The CDR3 has 14 amino acids. V was shortened by 10 bases and J by 0 bases, with 15 bases between the two germline ends. CDR3 DNA: TGTGCCGTCCAAAGCGGGCCTAGCACAGATACGCAGTATTTT. The encoded protein is CAVQSGPSTDTQYF.

The chain employs TRBV11-2 and TRBJ1-3; 8 bases are a match to TRBD1. This CDR3 contains 15 residues. Trimming removed 5 bases from V and 2 bases from J; junction bases left unmatched: 5. CDR1 and CDR2 from the germline V gene are SGHAT and FQNNGV. The CDR3 region has the DNA TGTGCCAGCAGCGATATCAGGGGGCCTGGAAACACCATATATTTT. Residues: CASSDIRGPGNTIYF. Full variable domain (missing parts from reference TRBV11-2 and TRBJ1-3): EAGVAQSPRYKIIEKRQSVAFWCNPISGHATLYWYQQILGQGPKLLIQFQNNGVVDDSQLPKDRFSAERLKGVDSTLKIQPAKLEDSAVYLCASSDIRGPGNTIYFGEGSWLTVV.

The gene calls are TRBV29-1 and TRBJ1-1, with unresolved D. Trimming removed 5 bases at V and 1 base at J, with 8 bases between. The CDR3 has 12 amino acids. Germline assignment: CDR1 SQVTM and CDR2 ANQGSEA. This chain's CDR3 is CSVKEGNTEAFF. CDR3 nucleotides: TGCAGCGTTAAGGAGGGGAACACTGAAGCTTTCTTT.

J is TRBJ2-1 and V is TRBV3-1 (or the pseudogene TRBV3-2); possible D gene TRBD2, 6 bases. V gave up 0 bases and J gave up 1 base, with 10 bases separating them. The CDR3 extends over 16 amino acids. Germline values: CDR1 LGHDT, CDR2 YNNKEL (reference sequence). CDR3 in amino acids: CASSQEWDSSYNEQFF. In DNA, the CDR3 is TGTGCCAGCAGCCAAGAATGGGACTCTTCCTACAATGAGCAGTTCTTC.

The chain uses TRBV4-2 and TRBJ2-7, with 9 bases fitting TRBD1. The CDR3 spans 16 residues. In germline, CDR1 is LGHNA, CDR2 YNFKEQ. The V segment lost 0 bases and the J segment 3 bases; nucleotides outside the gene matches: 6. This CDR3 is CASSQDRGGQGYEQYF. CDR3 in DNA: TGTGCCAGCAGCCAAGATAGGGGGGGACAGGGCTACGAGCAGTACTTC.

This chain uses TRBV7-2 with TRBJ1-2; D is unclear. CDR1 and CDR2 (germline): SGHTA, FQGNSA. The CDR3 contains 12 residues. Trimming took off 5 bases at V and 6 bases at J, with 10 bases between the two ends. CDR3 in amino acids: CASSPTGDGYTF. The DNA of the CDR3 is TGTGCCAGCAGCCCCACCGGGGATGGCTACACCTTC.

The CDR3 sequence: CASHTDRDAGYTF. The CDR3 DNA reads as TGCGCCAGTCACACTGACAGGGATGCTGGCTACACCTTC. This chain connects TRBV5-1 to TRBJ1-2; the match to TRBD1 covers 7 bases. Looked up from germline, CDR1 is SGHRS and CDR2 is YFSETQ. The CDR3 is 13 amino acids. J lost 7 bases, V lost 8 bases, and 11 bases had no gene match.

The count of this clone is one. This chain links TRBV7-2 with TRBJ2-2; 7 bases map to TRBD2. Trimming at V came to 2 bases and at J to 1 base, leaving 1 base not matched to a gene. CDR1 is SGHTA and CDR2 is FQGNSA in the germline V gene. This CDR3 is built from 15 residues. CDR3 nucleotides: TGTGCCAGCAGCTTACAGCGGGGGAACACCGGGGAGCTGTTTTTT. Translating it yields CASSLQRGNTGELFF.

This chain connects TRBV3-1 (or the pseudogene TRBV3-2) to TRBJ2-1; TRBD2 matches at 9 bases. J gave up 6 bases and V 2 bases, and 8 bases lay outside the gene matches. The CDR3 length is 16 residues. Per the germline V gene, CDR1 is LGHDT and CDR2 is YNNKEL (reference sequence). The CDR3 loop reads CASSQIGAGGPNEQFF. Here the CDR3 DNA reads TGTGCCAGCAGCCAAATAGGTGCGGGGGGGCCCAATGAGCAGTTCTTC.

The rearrangement links TRBV19 to TRBJ2-7; 9 bases align to TRBD1. V gave up 5 bases and J gave up 5 bases; unmatched junction bases: 7. Germline CDR1 LNHDA, CDR2 SQIVND (reference sequence). This CDR3 has 14 amino acids. The CDR3 reads CASSVGTGRDEQYF. CDR3 sequence (DNA): TGTGCCAGTAGTGTAGGGACAGGGAGGGACGAGCAGTACTTC.

The chain links TRBV19 to TRBJ2-3; 11 bases align to TRBD2. The V gene's germline CDR1 is LNHDA and CDR2 SQIVND (reference sequence). The junction had 14 bases not matched to a gene; V was cut back by 10 bases and J by 2 bases. This CDR3 spans 17 amino acids. CDR3 region: CATLLLAGGDTTDTQYF. DNA for the CDR3: TGTGCCACCCTCCTCCTAGCGGGGGGCGACACCACAGATACGCAGTATTTT.